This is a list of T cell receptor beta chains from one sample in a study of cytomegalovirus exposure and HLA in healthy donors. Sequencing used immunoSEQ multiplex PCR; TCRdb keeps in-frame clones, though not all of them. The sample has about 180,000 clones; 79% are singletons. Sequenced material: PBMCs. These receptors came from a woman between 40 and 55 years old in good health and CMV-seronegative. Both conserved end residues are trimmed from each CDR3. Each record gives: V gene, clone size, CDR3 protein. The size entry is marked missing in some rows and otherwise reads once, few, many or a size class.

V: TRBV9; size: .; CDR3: ASSVSGTATDTQY
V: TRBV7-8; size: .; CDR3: ASSLTGLRRGANVLT
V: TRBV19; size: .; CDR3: ASSRPRGSNQPQH
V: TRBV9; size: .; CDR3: ASSVFAAPEKLF
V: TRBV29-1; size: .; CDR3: SATGGDTLGSYEQY
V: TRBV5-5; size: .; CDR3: ASSLGTGLSSYEQY
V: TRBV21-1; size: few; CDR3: ASSNTARQETQY
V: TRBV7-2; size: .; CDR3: ASSLNRGDYGYT
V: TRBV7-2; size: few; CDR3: ASSLSDYGYT
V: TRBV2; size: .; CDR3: ASIARSTASSGNTIY
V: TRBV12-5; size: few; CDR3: ASGLGGRNTEAF
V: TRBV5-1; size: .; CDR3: ASSLTSGYYEQY
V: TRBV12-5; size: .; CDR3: ASGTRISGTPYEQY
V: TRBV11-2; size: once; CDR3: ASSPGLSFGEQF
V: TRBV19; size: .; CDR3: ASSPGQGDYEQY
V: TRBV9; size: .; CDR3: ASSVGSGGVGEQY
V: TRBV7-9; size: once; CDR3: ASSFGSGETQY
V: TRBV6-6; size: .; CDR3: ASHSGSYNEQF
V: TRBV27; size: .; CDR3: ASTHSGANVLT
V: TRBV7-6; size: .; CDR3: ASSLGGTGQGGNTIY
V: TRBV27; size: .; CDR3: ASNTRTSGTYEQY
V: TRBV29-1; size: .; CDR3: SVDQGGGGDGYT
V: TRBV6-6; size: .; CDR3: ATSHRENLNEKLF
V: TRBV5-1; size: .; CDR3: ASSLGGSIYEQY
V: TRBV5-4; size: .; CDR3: ASSLGLSTDTQY
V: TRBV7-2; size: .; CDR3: ASSLALGKDTQY
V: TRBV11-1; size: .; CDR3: ASSPDGLTDTQY
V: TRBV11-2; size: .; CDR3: ASSLGQGEHT
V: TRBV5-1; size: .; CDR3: ASSFGRGREDTQY
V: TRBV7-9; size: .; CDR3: ASSRQVRTEAF
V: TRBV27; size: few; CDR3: ASSSDRAGSGANVLT
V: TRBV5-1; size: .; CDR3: ASSSTGEKLF
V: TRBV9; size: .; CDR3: ASSGDFTLQY
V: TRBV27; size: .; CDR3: ASSPNLGSYEQY
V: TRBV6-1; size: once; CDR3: ASRIIQGKNQPQH
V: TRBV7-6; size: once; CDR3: ASHRGGNEQY
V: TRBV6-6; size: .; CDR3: ASSLETGTEAF
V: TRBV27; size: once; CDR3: ASSPNLPGLAGGTLNTGELF
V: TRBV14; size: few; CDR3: ASSQTSVEQF
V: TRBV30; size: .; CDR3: AWSVQGGNSPLH
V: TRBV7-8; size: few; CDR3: ASSLVVRQTTNYGYT
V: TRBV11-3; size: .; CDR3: ASSIGTAQETQY
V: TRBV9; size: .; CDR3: ASSVAGLQNSPLH
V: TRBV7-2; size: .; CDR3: ASSLAGTSGYEQY
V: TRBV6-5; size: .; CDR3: ASSSWTGAGNTIY
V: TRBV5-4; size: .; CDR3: ASSLGSAVLGATNTGELF
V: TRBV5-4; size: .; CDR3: ASSPRQGGTIY
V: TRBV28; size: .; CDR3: ASNLMSQGAGETQY
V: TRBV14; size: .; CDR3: ASSQDAENRAF
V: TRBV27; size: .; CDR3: ASSTTGNTEAF